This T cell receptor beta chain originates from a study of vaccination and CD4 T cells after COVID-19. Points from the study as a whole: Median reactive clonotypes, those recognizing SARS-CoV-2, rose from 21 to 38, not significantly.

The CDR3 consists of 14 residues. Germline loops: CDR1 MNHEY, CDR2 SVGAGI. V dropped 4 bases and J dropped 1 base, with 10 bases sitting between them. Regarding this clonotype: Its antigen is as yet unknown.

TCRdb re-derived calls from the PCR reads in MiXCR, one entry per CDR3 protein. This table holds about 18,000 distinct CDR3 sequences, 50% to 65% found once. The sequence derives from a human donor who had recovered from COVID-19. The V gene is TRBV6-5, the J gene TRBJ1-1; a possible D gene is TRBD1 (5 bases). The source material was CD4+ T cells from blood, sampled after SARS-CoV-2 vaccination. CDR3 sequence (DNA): TGTGCCAGCAGTTGGGGGTTGGGGAACACTGAAGCTTTCTTT. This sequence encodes CASSWGLGNTEAFF.